This record covers a single TCR beta chain. The table came from immunoSEQ multiplex PCR; TCRdb's copy has only in-frame clones and leaves some out. This sample has over 150,000 clones, with approximately 94% found just once. These data come from a study of control samples from healthy donors and cancer patients. Germline CDR1 is LNHDA and CDR2 is SQIVND (reference sequence). Trimming stripped 2 bases from V and 5 bases from J, with 10 bases between. The CDR3 loop spans 14 amino acids. Sequencing used blood. This TCR was sampled from a woman aged 18-29 years in good health. The chain uses TRBV19 and TRBJ1-5; D gene uncertain. The CDR3 sequence: CASSIWLGHQPQHF. CDR3 bases: TGTGCCAGTAGTATATGGTTAGGGCATCAGCCCCAGCATTTT.